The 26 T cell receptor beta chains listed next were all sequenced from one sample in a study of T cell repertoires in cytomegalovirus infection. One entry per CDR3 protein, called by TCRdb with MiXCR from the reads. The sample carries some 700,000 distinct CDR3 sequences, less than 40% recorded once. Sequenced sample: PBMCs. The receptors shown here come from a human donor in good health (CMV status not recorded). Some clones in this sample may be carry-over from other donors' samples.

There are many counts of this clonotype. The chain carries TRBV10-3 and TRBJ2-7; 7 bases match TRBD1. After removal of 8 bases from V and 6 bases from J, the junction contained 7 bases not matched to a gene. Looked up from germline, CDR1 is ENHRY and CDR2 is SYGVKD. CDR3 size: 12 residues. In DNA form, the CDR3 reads TGTGCCATCGGGGGAACAGGGGCCGAGCAGTACTTC. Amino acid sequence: CAIGGTGAEQYF.

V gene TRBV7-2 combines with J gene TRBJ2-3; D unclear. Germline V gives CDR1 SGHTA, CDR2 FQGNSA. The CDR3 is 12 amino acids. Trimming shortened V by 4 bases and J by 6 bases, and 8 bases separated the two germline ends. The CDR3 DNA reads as TGTGCCAGCAGCTATGATCCGGATACGCAGTATTTT. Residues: CASSYDPDTQYF.

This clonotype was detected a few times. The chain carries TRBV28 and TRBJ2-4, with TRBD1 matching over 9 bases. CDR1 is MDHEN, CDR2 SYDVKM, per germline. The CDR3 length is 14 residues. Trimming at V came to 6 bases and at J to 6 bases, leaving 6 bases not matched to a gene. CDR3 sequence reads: CASRGGQGRNIQYF. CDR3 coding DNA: TGTGCCAGCAGGGGGGGACAGGGAAGAAACATTCAGTACTTC.

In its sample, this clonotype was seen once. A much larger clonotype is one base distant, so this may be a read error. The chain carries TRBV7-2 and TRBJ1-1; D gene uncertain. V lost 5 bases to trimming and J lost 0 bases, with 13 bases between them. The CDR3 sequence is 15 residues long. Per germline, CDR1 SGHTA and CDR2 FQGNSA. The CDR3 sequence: CASSRLPAMNTEAFF. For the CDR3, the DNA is TGTGCCAGCAGCCGTTTACCAGCCATGAACACTGAAGCTTTCTTT.

The CDR3 reads CATSVDRGLGETQYF. In nucleotides, the CDR3 is TGTGCCACCAGTGTCGACAGGGGGCTGGGGGAGACCCAGTACTTC. The chain recombines TRBV24-1 with TRBJ2-5; 10 positions match TRBD1. After removal of 5 bases from V and 5 bases from J, the junction contained 7 bases not matched to a gene. From germline, CDR1 is KGHDR and CDR2 SFDVKD. This CDR3 has 15 residues.

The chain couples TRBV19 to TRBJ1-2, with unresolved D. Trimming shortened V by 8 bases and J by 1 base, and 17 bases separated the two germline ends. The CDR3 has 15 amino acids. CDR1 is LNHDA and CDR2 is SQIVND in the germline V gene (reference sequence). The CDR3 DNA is TGTGCCAGTCGACTGGGGAGACCCGATAACTATGGCTACACCTTC. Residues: CASRLGRPDNYGYTF.

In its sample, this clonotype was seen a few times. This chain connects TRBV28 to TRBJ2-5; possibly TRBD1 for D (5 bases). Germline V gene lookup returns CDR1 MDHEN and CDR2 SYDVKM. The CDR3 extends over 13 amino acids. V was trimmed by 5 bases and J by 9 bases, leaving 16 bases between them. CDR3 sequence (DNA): TGTGCCAGCAGTCCCCACCCCAGGGCCCCCCAGTACTTC. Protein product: CASSPHPRAPQYF.

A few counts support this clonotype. The CDR3: CASSLRSGSTGELFF. CDR3 DNA sequence: TGTGCCAGCAGTTTACGATCGGGGAGCACCGGGGAGCTGTTTTTT. The chain uses TRBV12-3 or TRBV12-4 and TRBJ2-2; TRBD2 is a possible D gene (5 bases). V dropped 2 bases and J dropped 4 bases, with 11 bases sitting between them. This CDR3 is built from 15 residues.

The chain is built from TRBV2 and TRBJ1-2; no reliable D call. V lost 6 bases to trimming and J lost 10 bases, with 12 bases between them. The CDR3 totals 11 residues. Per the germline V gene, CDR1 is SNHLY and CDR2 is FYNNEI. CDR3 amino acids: CASSTAEFYTF. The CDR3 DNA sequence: TGTGCCAGCAGCACCGCGGAGTTCTACACCTTC.

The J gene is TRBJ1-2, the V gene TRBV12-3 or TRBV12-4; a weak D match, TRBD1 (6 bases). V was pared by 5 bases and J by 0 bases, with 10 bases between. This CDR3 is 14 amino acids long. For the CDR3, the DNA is TGTGCCAGCAGTACAGGGAGGGCTAACTATGGCTACACCTTC. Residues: CASSTGRANYGYTF.

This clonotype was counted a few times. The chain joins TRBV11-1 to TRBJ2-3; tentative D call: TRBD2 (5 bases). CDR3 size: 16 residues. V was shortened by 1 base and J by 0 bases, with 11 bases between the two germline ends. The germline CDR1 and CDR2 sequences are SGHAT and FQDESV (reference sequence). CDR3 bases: TGTGCCAGCAGCTTAGGGCGGACTCCTAGCACAGATACGCAGTATTTT. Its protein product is CASSLGRTPSTDTQYF.

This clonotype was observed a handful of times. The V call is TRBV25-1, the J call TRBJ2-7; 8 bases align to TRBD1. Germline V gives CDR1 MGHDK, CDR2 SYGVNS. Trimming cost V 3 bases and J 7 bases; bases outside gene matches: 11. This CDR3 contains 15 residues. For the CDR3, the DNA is TGTGCCAGCAGTGAGCGCTTCCAGGGGGCTGATGAGCAGTACTTC. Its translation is CASSERFQGADEQYF.

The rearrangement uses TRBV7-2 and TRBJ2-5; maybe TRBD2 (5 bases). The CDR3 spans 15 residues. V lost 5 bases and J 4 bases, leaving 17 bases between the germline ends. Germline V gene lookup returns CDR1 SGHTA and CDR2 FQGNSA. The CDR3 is CASSPWPRAGETQYF. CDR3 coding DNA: TGTGCCAGCAGCCCCTGGCCCCGGGCGGGAGAGACCCAGTACTTC. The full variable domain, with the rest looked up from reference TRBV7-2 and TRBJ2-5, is GAGVSQSPSNKVTEKGKDVELRCDPISGHTALYWYRQSLGQGLEFLIYFQGNSAPDKSGLPSDRFSAERTGGSVSTLTIQRTQQEDSAVYLCASSPWPRAGETQYFGPGTRLLVL.

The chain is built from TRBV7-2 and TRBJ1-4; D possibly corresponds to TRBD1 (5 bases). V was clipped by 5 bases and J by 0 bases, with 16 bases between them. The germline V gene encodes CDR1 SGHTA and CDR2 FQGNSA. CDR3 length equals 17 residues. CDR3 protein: CASSLSFEGATNEKLFF. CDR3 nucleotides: TGTGCCAGCAGCCTTTCTTTCGAAGGGGCAACTAATGAAAAACTGTTTTTT.

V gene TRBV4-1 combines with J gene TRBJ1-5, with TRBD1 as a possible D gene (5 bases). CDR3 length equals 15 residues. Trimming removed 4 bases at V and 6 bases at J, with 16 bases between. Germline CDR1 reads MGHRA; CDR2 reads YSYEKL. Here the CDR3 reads CASSPMGGGRQPQHF. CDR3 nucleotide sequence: TGCGCCAGCAGCCCCATGGGGGGAGGGCGTCAGCCCCAGCATTTT.

The CDR3 coding sequence is TGTGCCAGCAGCTGGACAGCTAAAAATGAAAAACTGTTTTTT. This codes for CASSWTAKNEKLFF. The V gene is TRBV12-3 or TRBV12-4, the J gene TRBJ1-4; a possible D gene is TRBD1 (6 bases). Trimming removed 6 bases from V and 5 bases from J, with 13 bases in between. This CDR3 region has 14 residues.

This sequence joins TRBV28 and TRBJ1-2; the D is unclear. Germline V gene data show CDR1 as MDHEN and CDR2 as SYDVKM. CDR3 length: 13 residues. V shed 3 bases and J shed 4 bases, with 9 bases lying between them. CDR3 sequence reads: CASSFSPTYGYTF. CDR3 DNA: TGTGCCAGCAGTTTTTCCCCGACCTATGGCTACACCTTC.

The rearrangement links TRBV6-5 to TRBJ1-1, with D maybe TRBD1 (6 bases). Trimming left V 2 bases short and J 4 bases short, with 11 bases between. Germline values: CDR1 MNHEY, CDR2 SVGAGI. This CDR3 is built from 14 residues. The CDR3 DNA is TGTGCCAGCAGTTACAGGGGGATAGTCACTGAAGCTTTCTTT. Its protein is CASSYRGIVTEAFF.

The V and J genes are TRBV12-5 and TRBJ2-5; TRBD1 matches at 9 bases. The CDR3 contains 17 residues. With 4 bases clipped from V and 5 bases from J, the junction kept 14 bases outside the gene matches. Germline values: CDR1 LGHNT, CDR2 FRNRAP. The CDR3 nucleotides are TGTGCTAGTGGTTCAGGGATCGGGACAGGGTCTTTGGAGACCCAGTACTTC. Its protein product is CASGSGIGTGSLETQYF. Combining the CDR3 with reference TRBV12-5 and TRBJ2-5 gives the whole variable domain DARVTQTPRHKVTEMGQEVTMRCQPILGHNTVFWYRQTMMQGLELLAYFRNRAPLDDSGMPKDRFSAEMPDATLATLKIQPSEPRDSAVYFCASGSGIGTGSLETQYFGPGTRLLVL.

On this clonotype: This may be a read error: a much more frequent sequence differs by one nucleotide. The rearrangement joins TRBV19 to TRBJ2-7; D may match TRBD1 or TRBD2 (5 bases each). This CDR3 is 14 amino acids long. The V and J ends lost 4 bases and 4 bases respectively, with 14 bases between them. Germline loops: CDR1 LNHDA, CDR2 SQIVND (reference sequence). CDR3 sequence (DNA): TGTGCCAGTAGTACCCGGGACGGAAGTTACGAGCAGTACTTC. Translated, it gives CASSTRDGSYEQYF.

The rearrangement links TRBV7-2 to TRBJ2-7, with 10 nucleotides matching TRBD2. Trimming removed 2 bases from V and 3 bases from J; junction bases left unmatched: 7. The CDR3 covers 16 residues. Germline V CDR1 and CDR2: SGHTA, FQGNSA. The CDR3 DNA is TGTGCCAGCAGCTTAATGGCTAGCGGGGGTTTCTACGAGCAGTACTTC. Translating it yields CASSLMASGGFYEQYF.

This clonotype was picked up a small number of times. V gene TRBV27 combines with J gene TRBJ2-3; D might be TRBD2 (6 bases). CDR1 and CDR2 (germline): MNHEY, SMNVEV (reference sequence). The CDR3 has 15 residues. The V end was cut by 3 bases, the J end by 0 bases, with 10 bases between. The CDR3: CASSFVGTSTDTQYF. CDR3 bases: TGTGCCAGCAGTTTCGTAGGGACTAGCACAGATACGCAGTATTTT.

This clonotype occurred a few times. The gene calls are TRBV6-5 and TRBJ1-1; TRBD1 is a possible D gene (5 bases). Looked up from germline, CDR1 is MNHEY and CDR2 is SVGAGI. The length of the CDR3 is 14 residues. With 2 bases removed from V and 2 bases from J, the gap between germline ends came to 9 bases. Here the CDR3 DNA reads TGTGCCAGCAGTTACAAGGGGCAAAACACTGAAGCTTTCTTT. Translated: CASSYKGQNTEAFF.

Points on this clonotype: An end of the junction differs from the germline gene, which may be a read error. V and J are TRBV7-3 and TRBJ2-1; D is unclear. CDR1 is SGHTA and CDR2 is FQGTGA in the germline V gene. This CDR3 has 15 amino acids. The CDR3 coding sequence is TGTGACAGCAGCTTGACGGGCAGCTCCTACAATGAGCAGTTCTTC. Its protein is CDSSLTGSSYNEQFF. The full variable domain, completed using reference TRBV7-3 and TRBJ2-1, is GAGVSQTPSNKVTEKGKYVELRCDPISGHTALYWYRQSLGQGPEFLIYFQGTGAADDSGLPNDRFFAVRPEGSVSTLKIQRTERGDSAVYLCDSSLTGSSYNEQFFGPGTRLTVL.

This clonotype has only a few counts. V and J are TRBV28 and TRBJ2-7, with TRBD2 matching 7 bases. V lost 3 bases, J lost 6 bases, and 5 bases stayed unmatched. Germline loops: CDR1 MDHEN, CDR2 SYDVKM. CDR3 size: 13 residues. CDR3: CASSFGGSVEQYF. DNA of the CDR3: TGTGCCAGCAGTTTCGGCGGGAGCGTCGAGCAGTACTTC.

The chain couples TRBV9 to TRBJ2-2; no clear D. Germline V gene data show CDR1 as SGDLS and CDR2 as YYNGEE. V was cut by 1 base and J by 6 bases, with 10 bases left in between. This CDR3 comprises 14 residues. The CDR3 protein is CASSVLGVAGELFF. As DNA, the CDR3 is TGTGCCAGCAGCGTATTGGGTGTGGCCGGGGAGCTGTTTTTT.